A single sample gave rise to the 25 T cell receptor beta chains below, sequenced in a study of OX40 agonist ivuxolimab in advanced cancers. The repertoire was sequenced with immunoSEQ multiplex PCR; TCRdb's copy has only in-frame clones and lacks some. This sample carries fewer than 80,000 clones, 85% of them seen once, and the ten largest clones take roughly 4%. The sample in question was CD4+ or CD8+ T cells sorted from blood, obtained in a trial of the OX40 agonist ivuxolimab. The origin of the receptors is an adult with an advanced solid tumor such as melanoma, head and neck, liver or kidney cancer.

This rearrangement joins TRBV19 to TRBJ2-7; 13 bases match TRBD2. The CDR3 is made up of 18 amino acids. CDR1 is LNHDA and CDR2 is SQIVND in the germline V gene (reference sequence). V lost 6 bases, J lost 2 bases, and 13 bases stayed unmatched. CDR3 in amino acids: CASSSGGTSGTTAYEQYF. The DNA of the CDR3 is TGTGCCAGTAGCTCGGGGGGGACTAGCGGGACAACGGCCTACGAGCAGTACTTC. Drawing the rest from reference TRBV19 and TRBJ2-7, the complete variable domain is DGGITQSPKYLFRKEGQNVTLSCEQNLNHDAMYWYRQDPGQGLRLIYYSQIVNDFQKGDIAEGYSVSREKKESFPLTVTSAQKNPTAFYLCASSSGGTSGTTAYEQYFGPGTRLTVT.

The chain employs TRBV6-5 and TRBJ2-5; TRBD1 agrees at 7 bases. The CDR3 runs to 15 residues. Germline CDR1 is MNHEY and CDR2 is SVGAGI. Germline trimming cut 4 bases from V and 2 bases from J; bases unmatched to any gene: 7. This CDR3 reads CASSCPQGSQETQYF. The DNA of the CDR3 is TGTGCCAGCAGTTGCCCACAGGGGTCTCAAGAGACCCAGTACTTC.

The chain employs TRBV27 and TRBJ1-6; D is undetermined. With 2 bases removed from V and 9 bases from J, the gap between germline ends came to 14 bases. CDR1 is MNHEY, CDR2 SMNVEV, per germline (reference sequence). This CDR3 region has 15 residues. Here the CDR3 DNA reads TGTGCCAGCAGTTTAATCAACCGGGGAGTTTCACCCCTCCACTTT. Its protein is CASSLINRGVSPLHF.

This clone was detected only once. The chain carries TRBV27 and TRBJ1-2, with 8 bases matching TRBD1. V dropped 2 bases and J dropped 8; count of bases not matched to a gene: 16. The CDR3 is 17 residues long. CDR1 MNHEY and CDR2 SMNVEV come from the germline V gene (reference sequence). The CDR3 region is CASSLIPLIAHRGGYTF. In DNA form, the CDR3 reads TGTGCCAGCAGTTTAATCCCCCTTATCGCTCACAGGGGGGGCTACACCTTC.

The genes are TRBV18 and TRBJ1-6; the match to TRBD1 covers 7 bases. Germline V gives CDR1 KGHSH, CDR2 LQKENI. The CDR3 length is 15 residues. V was clipped by 3 bases and J by 8 bases; unmatched bases: 7. Here the CDR3 DNA reads TGTGCCAGCTCACCTACCGGGGACAGCTATTCACCCCTCCACTTT. It translates to CASSPTGDSYSPLHF.

This clone is categorized as medium-sized (0.01 to 0.1%). V is TRBV7-3 and J is TRBJ1-1; perhaps TRBD1 as D (6 bases). Germline CDR1 is SGHTA and CDR2 is FQGTGA. CDR3 length equals 14 residues. With 5 bases removed from V and 11 bases from J, the gap between germline ends came to 21 bases. This CDR3 reads CASSPTRDNRWAFF. The CDR3 DNA reads as TGTGCCAGCAGCCCTACACGGGACAACCGATGGGCTTTCTTT.

J is TRBJ1-4 and V is TRBV28, with D tentatively TRBD1 (5 bases). Trimming cost V 4 bases and J 7 bases, with 13 bases left between them. The germline V gene has CDR1 MDHEN and CDR2 SYDVKM. The CDR3 consists of 14 residues. The CDR3 region is CASSSPGGGEKLFF. As DNA, the CDR3 is TGTGCCAGCAGTTCCCCTGGCGGGGGTGAAAAACTGTTTTTT.

The chain has TRBV2 and TRBJ1-1; 7 nucleotides line up with TRBD1. J gave up 4 bases and V 5 bases, and 10 bases lay outside the gene matches. CDR1 is SNHLY, CDR2 FYNNEI, per germline. The CDR3 sequence is 15 residues long. This CDR3 is CASSNAGPGGTEAFF. CDR3 coding DNA: TGTGCCAGCAGTAACGCAGGACCAGGGGGCACTGAAGCTTTCTTT.

This rearrangement joins TRBV6-5 to TRBJ1-5; D gene unclear. Germline V gene sequence: CDR1 MNHEY, CDR2 SVGAGI. V was pared by 7 bases and J by 4 bases, with 8 bases between. This CDR3 has 12 residues. DNA of the CDR3: TGTGCCAGCACTACGCGGAATCAGCCCCAGCATTTT. Translated, it gives CASTTRNQPQHF.

This clone occurred once. The genes are TRBV5-1 and TRBJ2-2, with no clear D. The CDR3 contains 15 residues. V lost 4 bases and J lost 0, with 10 bases in between. Germline V gene lookup returns CDR1 SGHRS and CDR2 YFSETQ. The CDR3 DNA reads as TGCGCCAGCAGCCCTGAGATCGCGAACACCGGGGAGCTGTTTTTT. Translating gives CASSPEIANTGELFF.

The V call is TRBV7-2, the J call TRBJ2-1; 9 bases line up with TRBD2. This CDR3 has 14 amino acids. CDR1 and CDR2 (germline): SGHTA, FQGNSA. V was clipped by 5 bases and J by 6 bases; unmatched bases: 5. CDR3 loop: CASSLGTSSNEQFF. The CDR3 nucleotides read TGTGCCAGCAGCCTGGGGACTAGCTCCAATGAGCAGTTCTTC.

This rearrangement joins TRBV5-6 to TRBJ2-5, with 9 bases matching TRBD1. There are 15 residues in the CDR3. With 4 bases clipped from V and 6 bases from J, the junction kept 10 bases outside the gene matches. The germline V gene has CDR1 SGHDT and CDR2 YYEEEE. The CDR3 coding sequence is TGTGCCAGCAGCCCGCCCGGGACAGGGAGAAAGACCCAGTACTTC. Its protein product is CASSPPGTGRKTQYF.

This clone has only a few counts. The genes are TRBV2 and TRBJ1-5, with D possibly being TRBD1 (5 bases). This CDR3 is built from 14 residues. CDR1 SNHLY and CDR2 FYNNEI come from the germline V gene. The V end was cut by 5 bases, the J end by 4 bases, with 12 bases between. The CDR3 sequence: CASSFGGNNQPQHF. The DNA for the CDR3 is TGTGCCAGCAGTTTTGGGGGGAATAATCAGCCCCAGCATTTT.

The V gene is TRBV6-1, the J gene TRBJ2-3; D gene ambiguous. V was trimmed by 6 bases and J by 0 bases, leaving 4 bases between them. Germline values: CDR1 MNHNS, CDR2 SASEGT. The CDR3 sequence is 12 residues long. Written as DNA, the CDR3 is TGTGCCAGCAGCCCTAGCACAGATACGCAGTATTTT. This codes for CASSPSTDTQYF.

This chain links TRBV5-1 with TRBJ2-3, with 11 bases identical to TRBD2. Looked up from germline, CDR1 is SGHRS and CDR2 is YFSETQ. After removal of 0 bases from V and 6 bases from J, the junction contained 3 bases not matched to a gene. CDR3 length: 15 residues. The CDR3: CASSLEGLAADTQYF. Here the CDR3 DNA reads TGCGCCAGCAGCTTGGAGGGACTAGCGGCCGATACGCAGTATTTT.

This clone has only a few counts. The genes are TRBV6-5 and TRBJ1-5; no reliable D call. Germline V gene lookup returns CDR1 MNHEY and CDR2 SVGAGI. V lost 6 bases and J lost 6, with 15 bases in between. This CDR3 spans 14 amino acids. CDR3 loop: CASRPGIWSQPQHF. The CDR3, as DNA: TGTGCCAGCAGACCAGGAATTTGGAGTCAGCCCCAGCATTTT.

The V gene is TRBV7-2, the J gene TRBJ2-1; D gene unclear. V gave up 1 base and J gave up 12 bases, with 19 bases separating them. Germline assignment: CDR1 SGHTA and CDR2 FQGNSA. The CDR3 extends over 15 amino acids. In DNA, the CDR3 is TGTGCCAGCAGCTTAGGGTCGGGCAGTCACGCGACGCAGTTCTTC. It specifies CASSLGSGSHATQFF.

The CDR3 nucleotides read TGTGCCAGCAGCTACAGGGAGTTTAACTATGGCTACACCTTC. Amino acids: CASSYREFNYGYTF. The rearrangement uses TRBV6-5 and TRBJ1-2; a possible D gene is TRBD1 (6 bases). The CDR3 is made up of 14 amino acids. CDR1 MNHEY and CDR2 SVGAGI come from the germline V gene. V was pared by 6 bases and J by 1 base, with 12 bases between.

The chain links TRBV7-9 to TRBJ2-3; D ambiguous. The CDR3 covers 14 residues. Between the trimmed V and J ends, which lost 1 base and 5 bases, there was a span of 10 bases. Germline loops: CDR1 SEHNR, CDR2 FQNEAQ (reference sequence). CDR3 sequence reads: CASSLGAARDTQYF. As DNA, the CDR3 is TGTGCCAGCAGCTTAGGGGCGGCCAGAGATACGCAGTATTTT.

The chain employs TRBV5-4 and TRBJ2-7; D call uncertain. V was clipped by 4 bases and J by 0 bases, with 11 bases between them. The V gene's germline CDR1 is SGHNT and CDR2 YYREEE (reference sequence). CDR3 length: 14 amino acids. The CDR3 here is CASSPRTDSYEQYF. The CDR3 bases are TGTGCCAGCAGCCCCCGTACAGACTCCTACGAGCAGTACTTC.

This clone turned up a few times. The rearrangement links TRBV5-6 to TRBJ2-2; D is unresolved. This CDR3 spans 15 amino acids. Germline CDR1 and CDR2: SGHDT and YYEEEE. V was trimmed by 4 bases and J by 1 base, leaving 11 bases between them. In DNA form, the CDR3 reads TGTGCCAGCAGCCCCTTAACGGGGAACACCGGGGAGCTGTTTTTT. Protein product: CASSPLTGNTGELFF. The full variable domain, with the rest looked up from reference TRBV5-6 and TRBJ2-2, is DAGVTQSPTHLIKTRGQQVTLRCSPKSGHDTVSWYQQALGQGPQFIFQYYEEEERQRGNFPDRFSGHQFPNYSSELNVNALLLGDSALYLCASSPLTGNTGELFFGEGSRLTVL.

The chain couples TRBV10-1 to TRBJ2-2, with 9 nucleotides matching TRBD1. Trimming cost V 9 bases and J 0 bases; bases outside gene matches: 17. The CDR3 is made up of 19 amino acids. Germline CDR1 reads WNHNN; CDR2 reads SYGVQD (reference sequence). CDR3 coding DNA: TGCGCCAGTGAAATTCCGGGACAGGGCTTTTTCCCGAACACCGGGGAGCTGTTTTTT. Translation gives CASEIPGQGFFPNTGELFF.

The rearrangement uses TRBV10-3 and TRBJ1-1; maybe TRBD1 (5 bases). CDR1 and CDR2 from the germline V gene are ENHRY and SYGVKD. This CDR3 is 16 amino acids long. Trimming left V 0 bases short and J 4 bases short, with 15 bases between. CDR3 residues: CAISESWAGRGTEAFF. The CDR3, as DNA: TGTGCCATCAGTGAGTCATGGGCGGGGCGAGGCACTGAAGCTTTCTTT.

CDR3 protein: CASSSSPPGTEGPKPQHF. DNA for the CDR3: TGTGCCAGCAGCTCCTCCCCACCAGGGACGGAGGGGCCGAAGCCCCAGCATTTT. The chain couples TRBV7-9 to TRBJ1-5, with a possible D match to TRBD1 (5 bases). V was cut by 4 bases and J by 8 bases, with 27 bases left in between. This CDR3 contains 18 residues. Germline V gene lookup returns CDR1 SEHNR and CDR2 FQNEAQ (reference sequence).

This clone was observed a single time. The J gene is TRBJ1-2, the V gene TRBV30; 12 bases match TRBD1. This CDR3 contains 15 residues. Germline V gene lookup returns CDR1 GTSNPN and CDR2 SVGIG (reference sequence). Trimming cost V 3 bases and J 4 bases; bases outside gene matches: 6. The CDR3 DNA reads as TGTGCCTGGAGACTGGGACAGGGGGCTGGCTATGGCTACACCTTC. Its protein product is CAWRLGQGAGYGYTF.